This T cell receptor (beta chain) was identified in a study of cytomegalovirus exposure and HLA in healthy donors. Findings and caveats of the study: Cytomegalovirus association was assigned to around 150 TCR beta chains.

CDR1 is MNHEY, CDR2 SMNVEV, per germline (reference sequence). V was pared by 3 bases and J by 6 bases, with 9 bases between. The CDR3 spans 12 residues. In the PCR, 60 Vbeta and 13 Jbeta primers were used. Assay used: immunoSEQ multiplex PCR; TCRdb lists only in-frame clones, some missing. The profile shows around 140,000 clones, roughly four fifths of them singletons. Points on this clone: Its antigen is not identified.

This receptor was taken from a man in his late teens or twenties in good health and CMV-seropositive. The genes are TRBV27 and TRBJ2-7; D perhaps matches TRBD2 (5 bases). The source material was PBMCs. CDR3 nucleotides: TGTGCCAGCAGTTTCCCGGGGTTCGAGCAGTACTTC. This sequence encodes CASSFPGFEQYF.